This T cell receptor beta chain was retrieved from a study of T cell changes during pregnancy in multiple sclerosis. Germline CDR1 LNHDA, CDR2 SQIVND (reference sequence). This CDR3 is 18 amino acids long. V shed 2 bases, J shed 0 bases, and the junction held 2 bases outside the gene matches. Assay: immunoSEQ multiplex PCR; the TCRdb copy retains only in-frame clones and omits some. The sample lists approximately 66,000 clones; roughly 91% were seen once. This TCR derives from a female donor with multiple sclerosis, enrolled in a pregnancy study. The rearrangement links TRBV19 to TRBJ2-3; 16 bases line up with TRBD2. Sample: CD8+ T cells from peripheral blood mononuclear cells, taken before pregnancy. The CDR3 region is CASSIWGLAGGSTDTQYF. In DNA, the CDR3 is TGTGCCAGTAGTATATGGGGACTAGCGGGGGGGAGCACAGATACGCAGTATTTT.